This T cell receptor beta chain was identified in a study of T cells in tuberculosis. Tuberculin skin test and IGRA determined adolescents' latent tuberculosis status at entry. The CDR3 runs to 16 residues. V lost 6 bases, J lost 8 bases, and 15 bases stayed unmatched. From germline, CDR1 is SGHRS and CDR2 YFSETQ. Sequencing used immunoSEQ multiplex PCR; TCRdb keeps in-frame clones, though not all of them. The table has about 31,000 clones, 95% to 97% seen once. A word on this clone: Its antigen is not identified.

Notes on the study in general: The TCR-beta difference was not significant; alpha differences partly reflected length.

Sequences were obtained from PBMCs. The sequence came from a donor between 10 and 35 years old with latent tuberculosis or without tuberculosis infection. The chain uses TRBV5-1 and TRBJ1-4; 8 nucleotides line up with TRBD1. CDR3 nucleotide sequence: TGCGCCAGCACTCCTTCGAACGGAACAGGGGGAGAAAAACTGTTTTTT. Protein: CASTPSNGTGGEKLFF.